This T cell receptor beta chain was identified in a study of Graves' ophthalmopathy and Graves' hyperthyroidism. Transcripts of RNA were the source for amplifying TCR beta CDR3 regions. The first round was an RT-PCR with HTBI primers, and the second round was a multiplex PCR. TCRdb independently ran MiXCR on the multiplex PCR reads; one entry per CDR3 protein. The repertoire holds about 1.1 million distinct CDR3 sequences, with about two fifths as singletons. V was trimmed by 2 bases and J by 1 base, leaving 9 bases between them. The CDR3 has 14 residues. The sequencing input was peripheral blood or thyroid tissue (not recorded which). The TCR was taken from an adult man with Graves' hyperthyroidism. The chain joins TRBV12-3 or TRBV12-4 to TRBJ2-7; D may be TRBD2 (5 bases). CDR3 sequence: CASSLNGVSYEQYF. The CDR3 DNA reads TGTGCCAGCAGTTTAAACGGGGTTTCCTACGAGCAGTACTTC.